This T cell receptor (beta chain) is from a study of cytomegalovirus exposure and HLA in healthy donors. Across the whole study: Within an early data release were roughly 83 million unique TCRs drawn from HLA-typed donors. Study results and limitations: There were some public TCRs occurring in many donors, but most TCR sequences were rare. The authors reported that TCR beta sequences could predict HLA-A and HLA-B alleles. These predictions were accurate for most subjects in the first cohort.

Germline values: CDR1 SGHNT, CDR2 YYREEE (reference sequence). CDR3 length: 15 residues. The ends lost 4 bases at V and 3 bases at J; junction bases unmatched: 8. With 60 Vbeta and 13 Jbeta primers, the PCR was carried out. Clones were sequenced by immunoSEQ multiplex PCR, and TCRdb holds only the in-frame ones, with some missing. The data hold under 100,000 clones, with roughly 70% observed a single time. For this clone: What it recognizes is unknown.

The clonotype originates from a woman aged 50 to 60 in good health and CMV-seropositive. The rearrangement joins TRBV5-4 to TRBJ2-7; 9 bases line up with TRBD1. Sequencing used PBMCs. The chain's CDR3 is CASSMDGTGYYEQYF. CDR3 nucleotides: TGTGCCAGCAGCATGGATGGGACAGGGTACTACGAGCAGTACTTC.